This is a list of T cell receptor beta chains from one sample in a study of T cell responses to AZD1222 COVID-19 vaccine. Profiling relied on immunoSEQ multiplex PCR, and the TCRdb table lists in-frame clones only, not all of them. This table has 130,000 to 150,000 clones, 90% to 95% appearing once. The sequenced sample was peripheral blood, obtained on day 0 of AZD1222 vaccination. These receptors came from an adult in good health. Both conserved end residues are part of each CDR3. D genes are given only for firm matches. Size is omitted from some rows. Given values are once, few, many or a class for expanded clones.

>.|TRBV2|.|TRBJ2-7
CASSGFHEQYF
TGTGCCAGCAGTGGGTTCCACGAGCAGTACTTC
>.|TRBV5-1|.|TRBJ2-7
CASSPGDLSYEQYF
TGCGCCAGCAGCCCCGGGGACCTATCCTACGAGCAGTACTTC
>.|TRBV27|.|TRBJ2-1
CASSLAAVSSYNEQFF
TGTGCCAGCAGTTTGGCGGCGGTCAGCTCCTACAATGAGCAGTTCTTC
>.|TRBV5-1|.|TRBJ1-2
CASSLIPDSNYGYTF
TGCGCCAGCAGCTTGATTCCGGACAGTAACTATGGCTACACCTTC
>TRBD1|TRBV6-5|once|TRBJ1-2
CASSSTGGIYGYTF
TGTGCCAGCTCCTCGACAGGGGGAATCTATGGCTACACCTTC
>.|TRBV29-1|.|TRBJ1-2
CSETRDGGYTF
TGCAGCGAAACCCGGGACGGAGGCTACACCTTC
>.|TRBV12-3/TRBV12-4|.|TRBJ1-4
CASSPGGGEKLFF
TGTGCCAGCAGTCCGGGGGGGGGTGAAAAACTGTTTTTT
>.|TRBV4-3|.|TRBJ2-1
CASSQEGQPWNEQFF
TGCGCCAGCAGCCAAGAAGGCCAGCCCTGGAATGAGCAGTTCTTC
>TRBD1|TRBV7-3|.|TRBJ2-1
CASSSDRVNEQFF
TGTGCCAGCAGCTCGGACAGGGTCAATGAGCAGTTCTTC
>.|TRBV2|.|TRBJ2-2
CASRNPGQGPTGELFF
TGTGCCAGCAGGAACCCGGGACAAGGGCCGACCGGGGAGCTGTTTTTT
>.|TRBV18|once|TRBJ2-1
CASSPPQKSSYNEQFF
TGTGCCAGCTCCCCGCCGCAGAAGAGCTCCTACAATGAGCAGTTCTTC
>TRBD1|TRBV29-1|once|TRBJ2-1
CSVAGTGTYNEQFF
TGCAGCGTGGCCGGGACAGGAACTTACAATGAGCAGTTCTTC
>.|TRBV4-3|.|TRBJ2-7
CASSLVLGSYEQYF
TGCGCCAGCAGCCTGGTCCTAGGGAGCTACGAGCAGTACTTC
>.|TRBV19|.|TRBJ1-6
CASSPSGRNNSPLHF
TGTGCCAGCTCTCCCTCGGGCAGGAATAATTCACCCCTCCACTTT
>.|TRBV18|.|TRBJ1-1
CASSLLLTSGDTEAFF
TGTGCCAGCTCACTCCTCCTGACCTCGGGGGACACTGAAGCTTTCTTT
>TRBD2|TRBV3-1/TRBV3-2|.|TRBJ2-3
CASSQEGGSLLQSDTQYF
TGTGCCAGCAGCCAAGAGGGCGGGAGCCTCCTTCAATCAGATACGCAGTATTTT
>.|TRBV6-2/TRBV6-3|.|TRBJ1-5
CASSYSSRGGNQPQHF
TGTGCCAGCAGTTACTCTTCCAGGGGAGGCAATCAGCCCCAGCATTTT
>TRBD1|TRBV10-3|.|TRBJ1-4
CAIRDRAGKLFF
TGTGCCATCAGGGACAGGGCAGGGAAACTGTTTTTT
>.|TRBV2|.|TRBJ1-5
CASTQGQDQPQHF
TGTGCCAGCACTCAGGGGCAGGATCAGCCCCAGCATTTT
>.|TRBV4-1|.|TRBJ1-2
CASSQDSKGIPTF
TGCGCCAGCAGCCAAGACTCTAAGGGAATCCCCACCTTC
>.|TRBV6-6|.|TRBJ2-2
CASSYSYRENTGELFF
TGTGCCAGCAGTTACTCCTACAGGGAGAACACCGGGGAGCTGTTTTTT
>TRBD2|TRBV4-3|few|TRBJ2-3
CASSHDFRLAGGTDTQYF
TGCGCCAGCAGCCATGATTTCCGACTAGCGGGAGGCACAGATACGCAGTATTTT
>TRBD1|TRBV4-3|.|TRBJ1-3
CASSLRTGGNTIYF
TGCGCCAGCAGCCTACGGACAGGAGGGAACACCATATATTTT
>.|TRBV7-9|.|TRBJ1-4
CASSLDGVAGEKLFF
TGTGCCAGCAGCTTAGACGGCGTGGCGGGTGAAAAACTGTTTTTT
>.|TRBV9|.|TRBJ2-7
CASSVGGAGASYEQYF
TGTGCCAGCAGCGTAGGTGGTGCGGGGGCCTCCTACGAGCAGTACTTC
>.|TRBV3-1/TRBV3-2|.|TRBJ2-7
CASSHLPSTTYGGPYEQYF
TGTGCCAGCAGCCATCTCCCCTCGACTACTTATGGGGGGCCGTACGAGCAGTACTTC
>.|TRBV2|once|TRBJ2-1
CASLSQSGTNEQFF
TGTGCCAGCCTGAGCCAGTCTGGGACCAATGAGCAGTTCTTC
>TRBD2|TRBV5-6|few|TRBJ2-7
CASRTTSGREDWSYEQYF
TGTGCCAGCAGAACGACTAGCGGGAGGGAGGATTGGTCCTACGAGCAGTACTTC
>.|TRBV6-5|.|TRBJ1-6
CASSYSSGPSPLHF
TGTGCCAGCAGTTACTCCAGCGGGCCTTCTCCCCTCCACTTT
>TRBD2|TRBV15|once|TRBJ2-1
CATSRDALLAGGINEQFF
TGTGCCACCAGCAGAGATGCGTTACTAGCGGGAGGGATCAATGAGCAGTTCTTC
>.|TRBV12-5|.|TRBJ1-2
CASGLDWGRSGYTF
TGTGCTAGTGGTTTGGACTGGGGGAGGTCTGGCTACACCTTC
>.|TRBV12-3/TRBV12-4|once|TRBJ1-1
CASTSTVNTEAFF
TGTGCCAGCACCTCGACAGTAAACACTGAAGCTTTCTTT
>TRBD1|TRBV16|few|TRBJ1-2
CASSPQGAIYGYTF
TGTGCCAGCAGCCCACAGGGGGCTATCTATGGCTACACCTTC
>TRBD2|TRBV5-1|.|TRBJ2-7
CASSFLAGGSYEQYF
TGCGCCAGCAGCTTCCTAGCGGGGGGATCCTACGAGCAGTACTTC
>.|TRBV5-1|.|TRBJ2-2
CASSFNTGELFF
TGCGCCAGCAGCTTCAACACCGGGGAGCTGTTTTTT
>.|TRBV19|.|TRBJ2-3
CASSMVTGSQYF
TGTGCCAGTAGTATGGTTACAGGGTCGCAGTATTTT
>TRBD1|TRBV19|.|TRBJ1-5
CASSQTGRGYQPQHF
TGTGCCAGTAGTCAAACAGGCAGGGGGTATCAGCCCCAGCATTTT
>.|TRBV6-1|.|TRBJ2-1
CASSDAGTGNNEQFF
TGTGCCAGCAGTGACGCTGGGACTGGGAACAATGAGCAGTTCTTC
>TRBD2|TRBV5-1|once|TRBJ2-7
CASSLERGGYEQYF
TGCGCCAGCAGCTTGGAGCGGGGAGGCTACGAGCAGTACTTC
>.|TRBV4-3|.|TRBJ1-5
CASSQEGGPEPQHF
TGCGCCAGCAGCCAAGAGGGGGGGCCGGAGCCCCAGCATTTT
>.|TRBV13|.|TRBJ1-2
CASSTQHGKSEHYGYTF
TGTGCCAGCAGCACGCAGCATGGGAAGTCGGAGCACTATGGCTACACCTTC
>.|TRBV7-9|.|TRBJ2-7
CASSWDITVYEQYF
TGTGCCAGCAGCTGGGACATTACCGTCTACGAGCAGTACTTC
>.|TRBV9|.|TRBJ2-7
CASSVGPILTEQYF
TGTGCCAGCAGCGTAGGTCCGATCCTGACCGAGCAGTACTTC
>.|TRBV3-1/TRBV3-2|.|TRBJ2-3
CASSPGALNTQYF
TGTGCCAGCAGCCCAGGGGCTTTGAATACGCAGTATTTT
>.|TRBV4-1|.|TRBJ2-5
CASSRGVSFVSTSQETQYF
TGCGCCAGCAGCCGAGGGGTTTCCTTCGTTTCGACTTCCCAAGAGACCCAGTACTTC
>.|TRBV28|.|TRBJ1-1
CASSLPRARGAFF
TGTGCCAGCAGTTTGCCCCGGGCCCGAGGGGCTTTCTTT